The 11 T cell receptor beta chains listed next were all sequenced from one sample in a study of blood T cell repertoires in COVID-19. The repertoire was sequenced with immunoSEQ multiplex PCR; TCRdb's copy has only in-frame clones and lacks some. Among approximately 150,000 clones listed, around four fifths were seen once. The specimen sequenced was peripheral blood. The receptor set was obtained from an elderly woman with COVID-19, enrolled during active disease.

This sequence joins TRBV9 and TRBJ2-7; TRBD2 aligns across 14 bases. CDR1 is SGDLS and CDR2 is YYNGEE in the germline V gene. The ends lost 0 bases at V and 4 bases at J; junction bases unmatched: 6. The CDR3 consists of 17 residues. This CDR3 is CASSVGAGLAGVYEQYF. The CDR3 DNA reads as TGTGCCAGCAGCGTAGGGGCGGGACTAGCGGGAGTATACGAGCAGTACTTC.

This clone was recorded once. The chain is built from TRBV9 and TRBJ2-3, with TRBD1 matching 10 bases. Germline CDR1 SGDLS, CDR2 YYNGEE. The CDR3 loop spans 16 amino acids. Unmatched junction bases numbered 5, after V lost 2 bases and J lost 2 bases. The CDR3 coding sequence is TGTGCCAGCAGCGTTTGGGACAGGGGCGACACAGATACGCAGTATTTT. Its translation is CASSVWDRGDTDTQYF.

Details on this clone: Other DNA sequences in the same sample also yield this CDR3. The V and J genes are TRBV29-1 and TRBJ1-5; D not certain. The CDR3 extends over 12 amino acids. Trimming left V 4 bases short and J 1 base short, with 5 bases between. Germline assignment: CDR1 SQVTM and CDR2 ANQGSEA. The CDR3, as DNA: TGCAGCGTTGCGGGGAGCAATCAGCCCCAGCATTTT. It is translated as CSVAGSNQPQHF.

Remarks on this clone: This specimen includes other DNA sequences encoding the same CDR3. DNA for the CDR3: TGTGCCAGCAGCCGGACAGGGAACACTGAAGCTTTCTTT. This encodes CASSRTGNTEAFF. The chain is built from TRBV3-1 (or the pseudogene TRBV3-2) and TRBJ1-1; 7 positions match TRBD1. J was trimmed by 1 base and V by 4 bases; bases with no gene match: 0. CDR1 LGHDT and CDR2 YNNKEL come from the germline V gene (reference sequence). CDR3 size: 13 residues.

The J gene is TRBJ2-3, the V gene TRBV2; D not resolved. The V end lost 4 bases, the J end lost 10 bases, and 12 bases lay between the germline ends. Per the germline V gene, CDR1 is SNHLY and CDR2 is FYNNEI. The CDR3 is 12 residues long. CDR3 loop: CASSADLQAQYF. The CDR3, as DNA: TGTGCCAGCAGTGCGGATCTTCAGGCGCAGTATTTT.

This chain joins TRBV3-1 (or the pseudogene TRBV3-2) and TRBJ2-7, with 10 bases that match TRBD2. V dropped 1 base and J dropped 6; count of bases not matched to a gene: 12. This CDR3 spans 17 amino acids. Germline CDR1 is LGHDT and CDR2 is YNNKEL (reference sequence). CDR3 nucleotides: TGTGCCAGCAGCCAAGTGTTCCTAAGCGGGAGGGGGAGCGAGCAGTACTTC. This sequence encodes CASSQVFLSGRGSEQYF.

The CDR3 reads CASSQGLVPQNIQYF. The CDR3 region has the DNA TGTGCCAGCAGCCAAGGACTCGTTCCTCAAAACATTCAGTACTTC. The V gene is TRBV3-1 (or the pseudogene TRBV3-2), the J gene TRBJ2-4; D unresolved. V was shortened by 1 base and J by 5 bases, with 12 bases between the two germline ends. Germline V gives CDR1 LGHDT, CDR2 YNNKEL (reference sequence). This CDR3 is built from 15 residues.

The rearrangement joins TRBV3-1 (or the pseudogene TRBV3-2) to TRBJ2-7; 8 nucleotides agree with TRBD1. The CDR3 sequence is 12 residues long. The V and J ends lost 4 bases and 6 bases, in that order; junction bases with no gene match: 2. CDR1 LGHDT and CDR2 YNNKEL come from the germline V gene (reference sequence). The CDR3 DNA is TGTGCCAGCAGCCGGACAGGGACCGAGCAGTACTTC. Translating it yields CASSRTGTEQYF.

V is TRBV18 and J is TRBJ1-1, with a weak D call TRBD1 (5 bases). From germline, CDR1 is KGHSH and CDR2 LQKENI. Trimming removed 4 bases at V and 1 base at J, with 13 bases between. The CDR3 consists of 15 residues. The CDR3 is CASSLHLRENTEAFF. The DNA for the CDR3 is TGTGCCAGCTCACTACACCTCAGGGAGAACACTGAAGCTTTCTTT.

The J gene is TRBJ2-1, the V gene TRBV14, with no clear D. V was cut by 0 bases and J by 5 bases, with 8 bases left in between. The CDR3 runs 14 residues. CDR1 and CDR2 (germline): SGHDN, FVKESK. The CDR3 loop reads CASSQDPPDNEQFF. CDR3 nucleotides: TGTGCCAGCAGCCAAGATCCCCCGGACAATGAGCAGTTCTTC. The variable domain in full, completed from reference TRBV14 and TRBJ2-1, reads EAGVTQFPSHSVIEKGQTVTLRCDPISGHDNLYWYRRVMGKEIKFLLHFVKESKQDESGMPNNRFLAERTGGTYSTLKVQPAELEDSGVYFCASSQDPPDNEQFFGPGTRLTVL.

The chain carries TRBV11-3 and TRBJ2-3; maybe TRBD1 (6 bases). The CDR3 consists of 14 residues. Germline V gene lookup returns CDR1 SGHNT and CDR2 YENEEA. With 2 bases removed from V and 2 bases from J, the gap between germline ends came to 8 bases. CDR3 DNA sequence: TGTGCCAGCAGCTTACAGGGGAACACAGATACGCAGTATTTT. It specifies CASSLQGNTDTQYF.